This T cell receptor (beta chain) was recorded in a study of blood T cell dynamics during melanoma immunotherapy. Regarding the study as a whole: At W3, later disease-control patients showed bifurcated PBMC repertoire changes, unlike progressors.

For this clone: Its antigen is unidentified.

The method was immunoSEQ multiplex PCR; TCRdb's version includes in-frame clones alone and lacks a portion of them. Of fewer than 15,000 clones detected, about nine tenths appear once; the ten largest clones hold 4% to 5.5%. Time point described: week 3, after first cycle of checkpoint inhibitor. Trimming removed 2 bases at V and 4 bases at J, with 14 bases between. CDR1 is GTSNPN, CDR2 SVGIG, per germline (reference sequence). This CDR3 is built from 14 residues. The receptor was derived from a human donor with melanoma. The input for sequencing was blood, taken from a patient treated with checkpoint blockade. The chain recombines TRBV30 with TRBJ1-1; a possible D gene is TRBD1 (5 bases). The CDR3 region has the DNA TGTGCCTGGAGTTCGGGACGAGGGTTCACTGAAGCTTTCTTT. Translating gives CAWSSGRGFTEAFF.